This T cell receptor beta chain was recorded in a study of T cell responses to AZD1222 COVID-19 vaccine. CDR3 length: 14 amino acids. Germline V gene lookup returns CDR1 MNHNY and CDR2 SVGAGI (reference sequence). V lost 8 bases and J 6 bases, leaving 20 bases between the germline ends. Data came from immunoSEQ multiplex PCR; TCRdb stores just in-frame clones and leaves some out. The sample contains 240,000 or so clones, more than 80% of which appear only once. Sequenced material: peripheral blood, taken on day 0 of AZD1222 vaccination. This chain uses TRBV6-6 with TRBJ2-7; TRBD2 might be the D (6 bases). The receptor's source is an adult in good health. This chain's CDR3 is CASGRVGSPGEQYF. In nucleotides, the CDR3 is TGTGCCAGCGGACGGGTCGGGAGCCCGGGCGAGCAGTACTTC.